Each of the 22 T cell receptor beta chains below was sequenced from the same sample in a study of blood T cell repertoires in COVID-19. Profiling relied on immunoSEQ multiplex PCR, and the TCRdb table lists in-frame clones only, not all of them. The profile shows about 260,000 clones, about 90% of them singletons. Sequencing input: peripheral blood. The receptors derive from a woman in her 70s with COVID-19, enrolled during active disease.

The chain has TRBV9 and TRBJ2-1, with 11 bases lining up with TRBD2. Germline-derived CDR1 and CDR2 are SGDLS and YYNGEE. Unmatched junction bases numbered 6, after V lost 2 bases and J lost 5 bases. The CDR3 totals 16 residues. CDR3 in amino acids: CASSVTGTSGHNEQFF. The CDR3 region has the DNA TGTGCCAGCAGCGTTACCGGGACTAGCGGACACAATGAGCAGTTCTTC.

The chain joins TRBV12-5 to TRBJ2-7, with D unclear. This CDR3 has 12 residues. V was shortened by 5 bases and J by 7 bases, with 12 bases between the two germline ends. CDR1 is LGHNT and CDR2 is FRNRAP in the germline V gene. DNA of the CDR3: TGTGCTAGTGGTCTCGACTTAGGAGAGCAGTACTTC. Its translation: CASGLDLGEQYF.

This clone was counted between two and nine times. The chain couples TRBV28 to TRBJ2-7; TRBD1 aligns across 7 bases. The CDR3 length is 14 residues. The junction had 9 bases not matched to a gene; V was cut back by 4 bases and J by 6 bases. Germline assignment: CDR1 MDHEN and CDR2 SYDVKM. CDR3 nucleotide sequence: TGTGCCAGCAGTTCGACAGGGAGATTGGGCGAGCAGTACTTC. Protein product: CASSSTGRLGEQYF.

This clone has more than one count but fewer than ten. V usage is TRBV7-9 and J usage is TRBJ2-7, with 11 nucleotides matching TRBD2. With V trimmed by 5 bases and J by 3 bases, 6 bases remained unmatched. Germline V lookup: CDR1 SEHNR, CDR2 FQNEAQ (reference sequence). This CDR3 spans 15 amino acids. CDR3 protein: CASSRTGLADYEQYF. The CDR3 DNA reads TGTGCCAGCAGCCGTACGGGACTAGCGGACTACGAGCAGTACTTC.

This sequence joins TRBV10-3 and TRBJ2-1, with unresolved D. Trimming left V 1 base short and J 0 bases short, with 10 bases between. This CDR3 has 16 residues. Germline CDR1 is ENHRY and CDR2 is SYGVKD. CDR3 coding DNA: TGTGCCATCAGTGAGTTGTCAGTTAACTCCTACAATGAGCAGTTCTTC. This gives the protein CAISELSVNSYNEQFF.

The DNA for the CDR3 is TGTGCCAGCAGCTCTTTTAGCTCTGGAAACACCATATATTTT. It translates to CASSSFSSGNTIYF. The chain has TRBV7-9 and TRBJ1-3, with D uncertain. Between the trimmed V and J ends, which lost 4 bases and 0 bases, there was a span of 7 bases. The germline V gene encodes CDR1 SEHNR and CDR2 FQNEAQ (reference sequence). The CDR3 extends over 14 amino acids.

The genes are TRBV5-8 and TRBJ2-3; 11 bases match TRBD1. This CDR3 spans 15 amino acids. The junction had 4 bases not matched to a gene; V was cut back by 4 bases and J by 3 bases. CDR1 is SGHTS, CDR2 YDEGEE, per germline. CDR3 DNA: TGTGCCAGCAGCGCGGGACAGGGGGGAACAGATACGCAGTATTTT. Translation: CASSAGQGGTDTQYF. Together with reference TRBV5-8 and TRBJ2-3, the CDR3 gives the full variable domain: EAGVTQSPTHLIKTRGQQATLRCSPISGHTSVYWYQQALGLGLQFLLWYDEGEERNRGNFPPRFSGRQFPNYSSELNVNALELEDSALYLCASSAGQGGTDTQYFGPGTRLTVL.

This clone was seen only a few times. The chain joins TRBV19 to TRBJ2-2; possibly TRBD2 for D (5 bases). Trimming stripped 5 bases from V and 3 bases from J, with 10 bases between. This CDR3 has 14 residues. CDR1 is LNHDA and CDR2 is SQIVND in the germline V gene (reference sequence). The CDR3 DNA follows: TGTGCCAGTAGTGCCGGACTGGACACCGGGGAGCTGTTTTTT. Protein: CASSAGLDTGELFF.

This clone has just a few counts. The chain is built from TRBV12-5 and TRBJ1-5; the D is unclear. Germline loops: CDR1 LGHNT, CDR2 FRNRAP. Trimming pared 0 bases from V and 0 bases from J, leaving 9 bases between. The length of the CDR3 is 16 residues. In nucleotides, the CDR3 is TGTGCTAGTGGTTTGGTCGGGATGTATAGCAATCAGCCCCAGCATTTT. As protein: CASGLVGMYSNQPQHF.

The CDR3 reads CSVEGGQTLITRPQETQYF. The DNA of the CDR3 is TGCAGCGTTGAAGGGGGACAGACCTTAATTACCCGGCCCCAAGAGACCCAGTACTTC. The gene calls are TRBV29-1 and TRBJ2-5, with 7 bases lining up with TRBD1. The V gene end was trimmed by 1 base and the J gene end by 1 base; junction bases not matched to a gene: 18. This CDR3 is 19 amino acids long. Germline CDR1 SQVTM, CDR2 ANQGSEA.

About this clone itself: This specimen includes other DNA sequences encoding the same CDR3. The chain uses TRBV28 and TRBJ1-4, with unresolved D. The CDR3 has 13 residues. Trimming took off 4 bases at V and 5 bases at J, with 8 bases between the two ends. Germline assignment: CDR1 MDHEN and CDR2 SYDVKM. CDR3 nucleotides: TGTGCCAGCAGTTCTACAGTGAATGAAAAACTGTTTTTT. This gives the protein CASSSTVNEKLFF.

The genes are TRBV21-1 and TRBJ2-4; the table's D call, TRBD1, has no DNA check behind it. TRBV21-1 is termed a pseudogene. The CDR3 length is 19 residues. CDR3 in DNA: TGTGCCAGCAGCAAAGGCGACAGGCCGGTAGGGGGATTAGAATCGCGACCCTACTTC. Translation gives CASSKGDRPVGGLESRPYF.

J is TRBJ2-3 and V is TRBV9, with TRBD2 identical over 12 bases. This CDR3 contains 16 residues. From germline, CDR1 is SGDLS and CDR2 YYNGEE. With 0 bases clipped from V and 6 bases from J, the junction kept 5 bases outside the gene matches. CDR3: CASSVASGGGPDTQYF. The CDR3 DNA sequence: TGTGCCAGCAGCGTAGCTAGCGGGGGGGGCCCGGATACGCAGTATTTT. Variable domain in full (rest from reference TRBV9 and TRBJ2-3): DSGVTQTPKHLITATGQRVTLRCSPRSGDLSVYWYQQSLDQGLQFLIQYYNGEERAKGNILERFSAQQFPDLHSELNLSSLELGDSALYFCASSVASGGGPDTQYFGPGTRLTVL.

The V gene is TRBV9, the J gene TRBJ2-5; TRBD2 aligns across 11 bases. The CDR3 loop spans 16 amino acids. Losses at the gene ends were 4 bases for V and 4 bases for J; bases not matched to a gene: 9. Germline V gene data show CDR1 as SGDLS and CDR2 as YYNGEE. Here the CDR3 reads CASSNKRGLAGETQYF. CDR3 coding DNA: TGTGCCAGCAGCAATAAAAGAGGACTAGCGGGAGAGACCCAGTACTTC.

This chain connects TRBV3-1 (or the pseudogene TRBV3-2) to TRBJ2-1; a possible D gene is TRBD2 (5 bases). The CDR3 is 16 amino acids. V was pared by 2 bases and J by 3 bases, with 14 bases between. Looked up from germline, CDR1 is LGHDT and CDR2 is YNNKEL (reference sequence). CDR3 in DNA: TGTGCCAGCAGCCAAAACCCGGGAAATGGCTACAATGAGCAGTTCTTC. It is translated as CASSQNPGNGYNEQFF.

This rearrangement joins TRBV19 to TRBJ1-5; a possible D gene is TRBD1 (6 bases). CDR3 length: 17 amino acids. Trimming removed 6 bases from V and 0 bases from J, with 18 bases in between. CDR1 LNHDA and CDR2 SQIVND come from the germline V gene (reference sequence). The CDR3 spells CASSTGQQIYSNQPQHF. As DNA, the CDR3 is TGTGCCAGTAGCACGGGACAACAGATCTATAGCAATCAGCCCCAGCATTTT.

The chain combines TRBV5-1 with TRBJ1-1; 9 bases line up with TRBD1. J lost 4 bases, V lost 3 bases, and 4 bases had no gene match. CDR3 length equals 14 residues. The germline gives CDR1 SGHRS, CDR2 YFSETQ. The CDR3 protein is CASSSDRGSTEAFF. CDR3 bases: TGCGCCAGCAGCTCGGACAGGGGTAGCACTGAAGCTTTCTTT.

This clone came up once. This sequence joins TRBV5-4 and TRBJ2-2; weak D call: TRBD2 (5 bases). This CDR3 is 14 amino acids long. CDR1 is SGHNT and CDR2 is YYREEE in the germline V gene (reference sequence). The V end was cut by 3 bases, the J end by 5 bases, with 11 bases between. The chain's CDR3 is CASSSPPGTGELFF. The CDR3 DNA reads as TGTGCCAGCAGCTCCCCCCCGGGGACCGGGGAGCTGTTTTTT.

The chain couples TRBV10-3 to TRBJ1-6; D perhaps matches TRBD1 (5 bases). The CDR3 is 12 residues long. From germline, CDR1 is ENHRY and CDR2 SYGVKD. V lost 5 bases, J lost 7 bases, and 6 bases lay in between. CDR3 residues: CAISTGNSPLHF. CDR3 nucleotides: TGTGCCATCAGTACAGGAAATTCACCCCTCCACTTT.

The chain links TRBV7-9 to TRBJ2-4; 8 bases map to TRBD1. This CDR3 has 16 residues. Unmatched junction bases numbered 8, after V lost 5 bases and J lost 2 bases. CDR1 and CDR2 (germline): SEHNR, FQNEAQ (reference sequence). The CDR3 DNA reads as TGTGCCAGCAGCCGGGTCAGGGGGCTTTCCAAAAACATTCAGTACTTC. Its protein product is CASSRVRGLSKNIQYF.

The gene calls are TRBV6-5 and TRBJ1-2, with TRBD1 as a possible D gene (6 bases). Between the trimmed V and J ends, which lost 5 bases and 2 bases, there was a span of 12 bases. CDR1 MNHEY and CDR2 SVGAGI come from the germline V gene. CDR3 length: 14 residues. The CDR3 DNA is TGTGCCAGCAGTAAGAATACAGGGAACTATGGCTACACCTTC. Translating it yields CASSKNTGNYGYTF.

The rearrangement links TRBV6-4 to TRBJ1-5; a possible D gene is TRBD1 (6 bases). CDR3 length equals 13 residues. Germline V CDR1 and CDR2: MRHNA, SNTAGT. Trimming left V 5 bases short and J 5 bases short, with 10 bases between. The CDR3 coding sequence is TGTGCCAGCAGTCGACAGGAGGATCAGCCCCAGCATTTT. It is translated as CASSRQEDQPQHF.